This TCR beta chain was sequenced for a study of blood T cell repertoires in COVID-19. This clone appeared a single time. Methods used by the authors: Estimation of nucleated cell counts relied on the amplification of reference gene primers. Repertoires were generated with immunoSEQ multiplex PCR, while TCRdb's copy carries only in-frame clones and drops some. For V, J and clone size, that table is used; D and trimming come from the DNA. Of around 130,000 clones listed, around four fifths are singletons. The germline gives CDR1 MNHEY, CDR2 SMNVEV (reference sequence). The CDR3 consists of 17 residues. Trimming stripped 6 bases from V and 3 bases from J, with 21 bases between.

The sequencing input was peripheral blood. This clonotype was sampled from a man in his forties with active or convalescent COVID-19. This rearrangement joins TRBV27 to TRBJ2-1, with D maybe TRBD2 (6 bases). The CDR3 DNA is TGTGCCAGCAGGGGCGTCGCCGGGGGACCAAACTACAATGAGCAGTTCTTC. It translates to CASRGVAGGPNYNEQFF.